A single sample gave rise to the 26 T cell receptor beta chains below, sequenced in a study of beta chain features in type 1 diabetes. Study findings and constraints: The study found moderately but significantly shorter TCRB CDR3s in all four CD4+ subsets of Type 1 diabetes patients.

These receptors are not linked to any known antigen. cDNA synthesis used the whole RNA isolate, giving expressed TCRB sequences. Sequencing used immunoSEQ multiplex PCR; TCRdb keeps in-frame clones, though not all of them. The sample includes 200,000 to 300,000 clones, roughly 11% of them seen just once. The specimen sequenced was naive CD4+ T cells from blood. The receptors stem from a man aged 25 to 40 with type 1 diabetes.

This chain uses TRBV11-2 with TRBJ2-1; tentatively, D is TRBD2 (7 bases). V was trimmed by 5 bases and J by 1 base, leaving 15 bases between them. Germline V gene sequence: CDR1 SGHAT, CDR2 FQNNGV. This CDR3 comprises 16 residues. CDR3 region: CASSPGRGASYNEQFF. The CDR3 nucleotides are TGTGCCAGCAGCCCCGGCCGGGGGGCGTCCTACAATGAGCAGTTCTTC.

This clone has just a few counts. The chain recombines TRBV6-5 with TRBJ2-7; 8 bases fit TRBD1. From germline, CDR1 is MNHEY and CDR2 SVGAGI. The CDR3 extends over 15 amino acids. J was trimmed by 3 bases and V by 4 bases; bases with no gene match: 8. CDR3 in DNA: TGTGCCAGCAGTTCACCCCTTGGACAGGGCTACGAGCAGTACTTC. Translated: CASSSPLGQGYEQYF.

This clone was observed a few times. The chain uses TRBV6-5 and TRBJ2-7, with TRBD2 matching 11 bases. This CDR3 region has 15 residues. Trimming cost V 4 bases and J 4 bases; bases outside gene matches: 6. Germline-derived CDR1 and CDR2 are MNHEY and SVGAGI. The CDR3 DNA sequence: TGTGCCAGCAGTTTGCTAGCGGGGGGCCAGTACGAGCAGTACTTC. Its translation is CASSLLAGGQYEQYF.

In this sample, this clone turned up a few times. The chain joins TRBV2 to TRBJ2-1, with TRBD2 identical over 7 bases. J gave up 0 bases and V 6 bases, and 5 bases lay outside the gene matches. Per germline, CDR1 SNHLY and CDR2 FYNNEI. CDR3 size: 15 residues. DNA for the CDR3: TGTGCCAGCAGGGCTAGCGGCGCCTCCTACAATGAGCAGTTCTTC. Its translation is CASRASGASYNEQFF.

V usage is TRBV4-3 and J usage is TRBJ2-3; D possibly corresponds to TRBD1 (6 bases). Trimming left V 5 bases short and J 11 bases short, with 23 bases between. This CDR3 is built from 15 residues. The germline gives CDR1 LGHNA, CDR2 YSLEER. The CDR3 nucleotides are TGCGCCAGCAGCTTGGACAGCACCCCTCTCAATCAGCAGTATTTT. As protein: CASSLDSTPLNQQYF.

The chain links TRBV19 to TRBJ2-3; 9 positions match TRBD2. J gave up 6 bases and V 7 bases, and 8 bases lay outside the gene matches. This CDR3 has 14 residues. The V gene's germline CDR1 is LNHDA and CDR2 SQIVND (reference sequence). In nucleotides, the CDR3 is TGTGCCAGTACCCCGGGACTAGCAACCGATACGCAGTATTTT. Translated, it gives CASTPGLATDTQYF.

The chain links TRBV7-9 to TRBJ1-6; D unclear. CDR1 is SEHNR, CDR2 FQNEAQ, per germline (reference sequence). The CDR3 contains 13 residues. Trimming cost V 5 bases and J 9 bases, with 11 bases left between them. Here the CDR3 reads CASSADGSSPLHF. The CDR3 nucleotides are TGTGCCAGCAGCGCAGATGGGAGTTCACCCCTCCACTTT.

This clone was recorded a few times. The CDR3 DNA reads as TGCTCCTTTCGGGGGGTAGGGGCGGAACTGTTTTTT. Its protein is CSFRGVGAELFF. The genes are TRBV29-1 and TRBJ1-4, with D perhaps matching TRBD1 (5 bases). Germline V gives CDR1 SQVTM, CDR2 ANQGSEA. The CDR3 extends over 12 amino acids.

This clone was found a few times. This chain links TRBV29-1 with TRBJ1-2; 8 nucleotides agree with TRBD1. CDR1 and CDR2 (germline): SQVTM, ANQGSEA. V trimming: 7 bases; J trimming: 3 bases; junction bases outside the gene matches: 7. This CDR3 contains 13 residues. CDR3 residues: CSAGTGQDYGYTF. The CDR3 region has the DNA TGCAGCGCTGGGACAGGCCAGGACTATGGCTACACCTTC. The full variable domain, with the rest looked up from reference TRBV29-1 and TRBJ1-2, is SAVISQKPSRDICQRGTSLTIQCQVDSQVTMMFWYRQQPGQSLTLIATANQGSEATYESGFVIDKFPISRPNLTFSTLTVSNMSPEDSSIYLCSAGTGQDYGYTFGSGTRLTVV.

The chain recombines TRBV6-5 with TRBJ2-7, with TRBD1 matching over 7 bases. V lost 5 bases to trimming and J lost 1 base; unmatched junction nucleotides: 5. This CDR3 is built from 14 residues. Germline CDR1 MNHEY, CDR2 SVGAGI. The chain's CDR3 is CASSEQGQSYEQYF. CDR3 DNA: TGTGCCAGCAGTGAACAGGGACAGTCCTACGAGCAGTACTTC.

This clone has just a few counts. J is TRBJ1-1 and V is TRBV6-5; perhaps TRBD1 as D (6 bases). Germline loops: CDR1 MNHEY, CDR2 SVGAGI. V lost 7 bases and J 4 bases, leaving 19 bases between the germline ends. This CDR3 comprises 15 residues. This CDR3 reads CASTRSGGASTEAFF. In DNA, the CDR3 is TGTGCCAGCACCCGCAGCGGGGGCGCGTCCACTGAAGCTTTCTTT.

The chain has TRBV6-6 and TRBJ2-7; 10 nucleotides agree with TRBD1. The CDR3 is 15 amino acids. Germline V gene sequence: CDR1 MNHNY, CDR2 SVGAGI (reference sequence). With V trimmed by 7 bases and J by 3 bases, 9 bases remained unmatched. The CDR3 loop reads CASNDRDRGDYEQYF. In DNA, the CDR3 is TGTGCCAGCAACGACCGGGACAGGGGTGACTACGAGCAGTACTTC.

In this sample, this clone turned up a few times. This rearrangement joins TRBV4-3 to TRBJ1-2, with 7 bases that match TRBD1. This CDR3 is 14 amino acids long. The V gene end was trimmed by 4 bases and the J gene end by 8 bases; junction bases not matched to a gene: 10. The V gene's germline CDR1 is LGHNA and CDR2 YSLEER. CDR3 in DNA: TGCGCCAGCAGCCGCGACAGGGCGGTAGGGGGCTACACCTTC. It translates to CASSRDRAVGGYTF.

J is TRBJ1-4 and V is TRBV6-1; D remains unclear. V lost 3 bases to trimming and J lost 4 bases, with 9 bases between them. This CDR3 has 14 residues. Germline values: CDR1 MNHNS, CDR2 SASEGT. CDR3 residues: CASSDYRSNEKLFF. CDR3 sequence (DNA): TGTGCCAGCAGTGATTACAGAAGTAATGAAAAACTGTTTTTT.

V gene TRBV7-3 combines with J gene TRBJ1-6; 12 nucleotides agree with TRBD1. This CDR3 is 17 amino acids long. Germline V gives CDR1 SGHTA, CDR2 FQGTGA. The junction had 12 bases not matched to a gene; V was cut back by 1 base and J by 14 bases. The CDR3 bases are TGTGCCAGCAGCTTAAAGGCGGTGGGACAGGGGGCTAGAACCCTCCACTTT. The encoded protein is CASSLKAVGQGARTLHF. Variable domain in full (rest from reference TRBV7-3 and TRBJ1-6): GAGVSQTPSNKVTEKGKYVELRCDPISGHTALYWYRQSLGQGPEFLIYFQGTGAADDSGLPNDRFFAVRPEGSVSTLKIQRTERGDSAVYLCASSLKAVGQGARTLHFGNGTRLTVT.

This rearrangement joins TRBV30 to TRBJ2-7; 8 bases are shared with TRBD1. The length of the CDR3 is 13 residues. Germline V gene data show CDR1 as GTSNPN and CDR2 as SVGIG (reference sequence). The junction had 3 bases not matched to a gene; V was cut back by 1 base and J by 4 bases. The CDR3 coding sequence is TGTGCCTGGAGTGCAGGGGGCTTGTACGAGCAGTACTTC. It is translated as CAWSAGGLYEQYF.

In its sample, this clone was seen a few times. The rearrangement joins TRBV13 to TRBJ2-3; TRBD2 matches at 12 bases. Trimming cost V 2 bases and J 3 bases; bases outside gene matches: 3. The CDR3 loop spans 16 amino acids. Germline-derived CDR1 and CDR2 are PRHDT and FYEKMQ (reference sequence). The CDR3 sequence: CASSLTSGGWTDTQYF. The CDR3 bases are TGTGCCAGCAGCTTAACTAGCGGGGGGTGGACAGATACGCAGTATTTT.

This clone was seen just once. The chain combines TRBV28 with TRBJ2-3; possible D gene TRBD2, 5 bases. CDR3 length: 12 residues. Germline CDR1 MDHEN, CDR2 SYDVKM. V was clipped by 4 bases and J by 6 bases, with 8 bases between them. Here the CDR3 DNA reads TGTGCCAGCAGTTCATCTAGCGATACGCAGTATTTT. This encodes CASSSSSDTQYF.

This clone has a handful of counts. The genes are TRBV9 and TRBJ2-3, with D maybe TRBD1 (7 bases). V was clipped by 3 bases and J by 6 bases, with 17 bases between them. This CDR3 has 15 residues. CDR1 is SGDLS and CDR2 is YYNGEE in the germline V gene. The CDR3 is CASSAARGTVDTQYF. The CDR3 DNA reads as TGTGCCAGCAGCGCCGCCCGGGGGACAGTGGATACGCAGTATTTT.

This clone was seen a few times. J is TRBJ2-2 and V is TRBV5-1; 9 bases are a match to TRBD1. J lost 6 bases, V lost 7 bases, and 7 bases had no gene match. The CDR3 consists of 14 residues. Germline assignment: CDR1 SGHRS and CDR2 YFSETQ. The CDR3 coding sequence is TGCGCCAGCGCCGGGACAGGGACGTCCGGGGAGCTGTTTTTT. Protein: CASAGTGTSGELFF.

In its sample, this clone was seen a few times. The chain carries TRBV5-1 and TRBJ2-1; 11 bases map to TRBD2. CDR1 SGHRS and CDR2 YFSETQ come from the germline V gene. Losses at the gene ends were 2 bases for V and 7 bases for J; bases not matched to a gene: 5. This CDR3 has 15 amino acids. The chain's CDR3 is CASSFIAGGLNEQFF. The DNA of the CDR3 is TGCGCCAGCAGCTTTATAGCGGGGGGGCTAAATGAGCAGTTCTTC.

The chain uses TRBV5-1 and TRBJ2-3, with 8 bases that match TRBD2. Germline V gene data show CDR1 as SGHRS and CDR2 as YFSETQ. V gave up 4 bases and J gave up 4 bases; unmatched junction bases: 5. The CDR3 loop spans 14 amino acids. The CDR3 bases are TGCGCCAGCAGCCTCGGACTAGCAGCAGATACGCAGTATTTT. Encoded protein: CASSLGLAADTQYF.

The chain combines TRBV7-3 with TRBJ2-7; 10 positions agree with TRBD1. The CDR3 sequence is 14 residues long. CDR1 is SGHTA, CDR2 FQGTGA, per germline. Trimming took 4 bases from V and 3 from J; bases not matched to a gene: 3. The CDR3 reads CASSWTGGGYEQYF. CDR3 in DNA: TGTGCCAGCAGCTGGACAGGGGGGGGCTACGAGCAGTACTTC.

V is TRBV5-1 and J is TRBJ2-1; 7 bases align to TRBD1. The CDR3 totals 15 residues. Trimming cost V 4 bases and J 6 bases; bases outside gene matches: 10. Germline assignment: CDR1 SGHRS and CDR2 YFSETQ. The CDR3 spells CASSLTGASSNEQFF. The CDR3 DNA follows: TGCGCCAGCAGCCTAACAGGGGCGTCTAGCAATGAGCAGTTCTTC.

This clone was counted between two and nine times. The chain carries TRBV10-3 and TRBJ1-2; TRBD1 matches 9 bases. Germline V gene sequence: CDR1 ENHRY, CDR2 SYGVKD. Germline trimming cut 6 bases from V and 8 bases from J; bases unmatched to any gene: 13. The CDR3 is 15 amino acids. In DNA form, the CDR3 reads TGTGCCATCAGGGGACAGGGCCTCCTTCTCAGCGGCTACACCTTC. This codes for CAIRGQGLLLSGYTF.

This chain connects TRBV5-6 to TRBJ2-3; 14 bases are a match to TRBD2. The CDR3 is 15 residues long. Trimming cost V 4 bases and J 6 bases; bases outside gene matches: 4. The germline gives CDR1 SGHDT, CDR2 YYEEEE. CDR3 region: CASSLRTSGRDTQYF. The CDR3 nucleotides read TGTGCCAGCAGCCTCCGGACTAGCGGGAGGGATACGCAGTATTTT.